This T cell receptor (beta chain) emerged from a study of blood T cell repertoires in COVID-19. Study-wide background: Collection of acute and convalescent COVID-19 samples took place in the United States, Italy and Spain. T cells, B-cell-depleted T cells, or PBMCs provided the cDNA or gDNA that served as material.

In the authors' methods: It was from reference gene primer amplification that nucleated cell counts were estimated. TCRdb's copy holds only in-frame clones and misses some; the assay was immunoSEQ multiplex PCR. V and J calls and clone size are as listed in that table; D and trimming were resolved from the DNA. The table lists approximately 150,000 clones, about 87% of them singletons. Deletions cut 5 bases from V and 2 bases from J, with 16 bases between. This CDR3 is 15 amino acids long. The germline V gene has CDR1 LNHNV and CDR2 YYDKDF (reference sequence). The specimen was peripheral blood. The chain combines TRBV15 with TRBJ2-7; maybe TRBD1 (5 bases). The sequence came from a human donor in a cohort sampled during active COVID-19. CDR3 nucleotide sequence: TGTGCCACCAGCGTCGAAGCCGGCAGGGCCTACGAGCAGTACTTC. Protein product: CATSVEAGRAYEQYF.